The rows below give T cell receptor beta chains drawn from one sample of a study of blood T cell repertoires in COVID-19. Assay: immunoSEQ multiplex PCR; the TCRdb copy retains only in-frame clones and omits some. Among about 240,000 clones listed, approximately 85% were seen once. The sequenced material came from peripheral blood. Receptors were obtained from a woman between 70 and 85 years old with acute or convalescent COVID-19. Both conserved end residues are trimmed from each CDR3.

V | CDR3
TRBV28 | ASSLWGQGLGEAF
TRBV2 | ASTNTGSGNTIY
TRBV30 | AWNPTGVGYT
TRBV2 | ASSAGGSTEAF
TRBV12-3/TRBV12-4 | ASSSTGAHGYT
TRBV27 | ASRLYAGPTGGNTIY
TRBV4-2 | ASSQGLLQETQY
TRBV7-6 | ASSASSGAQSEQF
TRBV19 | ASKGTGVLYSNQPQH
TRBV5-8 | ASSLEGLAGGTSRTQY
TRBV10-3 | AISQGTNSNQPQH
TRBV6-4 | ASSERSFGAGNEQF
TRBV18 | ASSPVSPTVETQY
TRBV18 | ASSPASNNSPLH
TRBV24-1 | ATSDSSRTGHYGYT
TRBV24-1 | ATSAPGSGGTDTQY
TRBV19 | ASSNTGKQPQH
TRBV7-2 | ASSLGQASTGELF
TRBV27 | ASSFQGNTEAF
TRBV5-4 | ASSLVADSPEAF